This T cell receptor beta chain was obtained from a study of Ad26.COV2.S vaccination and SARS-CoV-2 variants. This clone was seen a single time. What it binds is unknown. CDR3 length: 16 amino acids. V shed 1 base and J shed 3 bases, with 12 bases lying between them. The germline gives CDR1 SEHNR, CDR2 FQNEAQ (reference sequence). General study results and limits: Breadth and depth estimates from TCRs may understate total T cell responses.

Treatment: 15 to 20 received Ad26.COV2.S at low or high dose, single or two shots; five or six received placebo; per-sample allocation not given. Samples analyzed were those drawn on day 63 after the first vaccine or placebo injection. Repertoires were generated with immunoSEQ multiplex PCR, while TCRdb's copy carries only in-frame clones and drops some. Among 350,000 to 500,000 clones listed, 88% were seen once. The origin of this receptor is a person aged 18-65 years who received the Ad26.COV2.S COVID-19 vaccine or a placebo. Material: peripheral blood, obtained in a trial of Ad26.COV2.S vaccine versus placebo. The chain recombines TRBV7-9 with TRBJ2-2, with TRBD1 as a possible D gene (5 bases). The CDR3 protein is CASSLGYRLYTGELFF. Written as DNA, the CDR3 is TGTGCCAGCAGCTTAGGATACAGGCTCTACACCGGGGAGCTGTTTTTT.